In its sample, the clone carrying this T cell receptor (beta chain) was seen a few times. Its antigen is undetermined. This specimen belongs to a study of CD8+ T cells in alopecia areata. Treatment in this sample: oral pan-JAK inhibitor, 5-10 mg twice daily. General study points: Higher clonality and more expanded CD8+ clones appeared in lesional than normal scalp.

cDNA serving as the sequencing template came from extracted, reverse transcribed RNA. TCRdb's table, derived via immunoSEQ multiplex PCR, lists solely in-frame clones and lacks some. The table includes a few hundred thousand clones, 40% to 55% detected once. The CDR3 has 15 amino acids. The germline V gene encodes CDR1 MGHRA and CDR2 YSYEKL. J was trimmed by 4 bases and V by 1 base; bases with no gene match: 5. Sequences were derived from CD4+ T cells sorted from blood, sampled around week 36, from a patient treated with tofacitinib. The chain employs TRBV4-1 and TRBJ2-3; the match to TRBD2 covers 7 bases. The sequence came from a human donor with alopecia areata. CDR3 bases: TGCGCCAGCAGCCAAGGGGGACTATCCGCAGATACGCAGTATTTT. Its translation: CASSQGGLSADTQYF.